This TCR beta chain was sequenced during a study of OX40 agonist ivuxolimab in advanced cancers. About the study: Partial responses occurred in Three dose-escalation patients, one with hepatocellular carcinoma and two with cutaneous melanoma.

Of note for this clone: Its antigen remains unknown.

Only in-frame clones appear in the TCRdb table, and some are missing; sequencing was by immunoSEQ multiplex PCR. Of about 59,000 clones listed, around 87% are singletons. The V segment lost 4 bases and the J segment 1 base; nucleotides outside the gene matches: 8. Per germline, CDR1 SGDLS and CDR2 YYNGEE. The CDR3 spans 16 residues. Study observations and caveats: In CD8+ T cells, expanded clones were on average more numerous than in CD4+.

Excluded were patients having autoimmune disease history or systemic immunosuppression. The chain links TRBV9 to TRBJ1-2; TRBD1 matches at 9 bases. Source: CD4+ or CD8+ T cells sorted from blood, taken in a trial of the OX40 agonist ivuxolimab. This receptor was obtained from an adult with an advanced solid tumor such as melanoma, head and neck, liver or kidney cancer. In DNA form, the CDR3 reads TGTGCCAGCAGCCCTTTTCCGGGACAGGGTAACTATGGCTACACCTTC. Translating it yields CASSPFPGQGNYGYTF.